The sequence of this T cell receptor (beta chain) was determined in a study of a mutant IDH1 vaccine in newly diagnosed glioma. Broader study findings: Pseudoprogression seemed unrelated to changes in top peripheral T cell clonotypes.

The method was immunoSEQ multiplex PCR; TCRdb's version includes in-frame clones alone and lacks a portion of them. The sample has tens of thousands of clones, roughly 80% seen once. Remarks on this clone: No antigen is known for it.

Time point given: week 23, last vaccination. All doses held 300 ug of mutant IDH1 20-mer peptide, with topical imiquimod. Germline CDR1 reads SGHVS; CDR2 reads FNYEAQ. The CDR3 consists of 13 residues. V gave up 6 bases and J gave up 4 bases; unmatched junction bases: 4. The source is a man aged 35 to 55 with glioma. This chain uses TRBV7-6 with TRBJ2-5, with 8 nucleotides matching TRBD1. The specimen comprised PBMCs, sampled from a glioma patient whose treatment included an IDH1 peptide vaccine. CDR3 sequence (DNA): TGTGCCAGCAGTCCAGACAGGGGAGAGACCCAGTACTTC. Translating gives CASSPDRGETQYF.